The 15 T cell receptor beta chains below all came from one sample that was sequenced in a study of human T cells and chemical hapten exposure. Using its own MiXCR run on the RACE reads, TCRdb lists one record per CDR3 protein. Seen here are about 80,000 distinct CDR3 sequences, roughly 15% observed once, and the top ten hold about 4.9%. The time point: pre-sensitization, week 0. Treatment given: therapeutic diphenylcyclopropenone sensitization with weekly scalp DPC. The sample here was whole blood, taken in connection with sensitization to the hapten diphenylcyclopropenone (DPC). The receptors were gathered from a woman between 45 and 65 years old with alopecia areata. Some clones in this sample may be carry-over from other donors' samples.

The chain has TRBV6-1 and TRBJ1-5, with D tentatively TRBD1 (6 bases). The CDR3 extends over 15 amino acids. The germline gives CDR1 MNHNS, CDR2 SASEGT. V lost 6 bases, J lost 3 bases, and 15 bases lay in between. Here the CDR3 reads CASRDTGLHNQPQHF. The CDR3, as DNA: TGTGCCAGCAGAGATACAGGGTTACACAATCAGCCCCAGCATTTT.

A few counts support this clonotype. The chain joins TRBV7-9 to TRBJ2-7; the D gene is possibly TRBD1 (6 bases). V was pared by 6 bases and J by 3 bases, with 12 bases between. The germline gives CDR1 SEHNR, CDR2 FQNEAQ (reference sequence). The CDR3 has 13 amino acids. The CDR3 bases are TGTGCCAGCAGTTCTTGGACAGACTACGAGCAGTACTTC. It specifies CASSSWTDYEQYF.

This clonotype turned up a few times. CDR3 amino acids: CASSPGTGVFSDGYTF. CDR3 bases: TGTGCCAGCTCACCCGGGACAGGGGTTTTTTCGGATGGCTACACCTTC. The chain recombines TRBV18 with TRBJ1-2; 10 nucleotides line up with TRBD1. Germline-derived CDR1 and CDR2 are KGHSH and LQKENI. The CDR3 loop spans 16 amino acids. Unmatched junction bases numbered 10, after V lost 3 bases and J lost 6 bases. The entire variable domain, with the rest obtained from reference TRBV18 and TRBJ1-2, is as follows: NAGVMQNPRHLVRRRGQEARLRCSPMKGHSHVYWYRQLPEEGLKFMVYLQKENIIDESGMPKERFSAEFPKEGPSILRIQQVVRGDSAAYFCASSPGTGVFSDGYTFGSGTRLTVV.

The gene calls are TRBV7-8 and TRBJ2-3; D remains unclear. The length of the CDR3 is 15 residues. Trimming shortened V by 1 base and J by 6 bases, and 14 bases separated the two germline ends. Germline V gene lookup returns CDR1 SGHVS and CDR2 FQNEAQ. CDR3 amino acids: CASSLVAPPADTQYF. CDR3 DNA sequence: TGTGCCAGCAGCTTAGTTGCGCCGCCGGCGGATACGCAGTATTTT.

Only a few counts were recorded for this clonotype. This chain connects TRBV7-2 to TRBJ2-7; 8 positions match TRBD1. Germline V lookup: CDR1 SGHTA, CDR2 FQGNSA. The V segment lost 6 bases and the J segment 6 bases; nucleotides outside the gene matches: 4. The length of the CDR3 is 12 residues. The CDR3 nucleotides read TGTGCCAGCAGACTTACAGGGGGCGAGCAGTACTTC. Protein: CASRLTGGEQYF.

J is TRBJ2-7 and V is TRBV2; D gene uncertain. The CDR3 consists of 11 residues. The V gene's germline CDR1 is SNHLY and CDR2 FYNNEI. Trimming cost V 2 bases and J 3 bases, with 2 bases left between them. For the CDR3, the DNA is TGTGCCAGCAGTGAAATCTACGAGCAGTACTTC. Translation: CASSEIYEQYF.

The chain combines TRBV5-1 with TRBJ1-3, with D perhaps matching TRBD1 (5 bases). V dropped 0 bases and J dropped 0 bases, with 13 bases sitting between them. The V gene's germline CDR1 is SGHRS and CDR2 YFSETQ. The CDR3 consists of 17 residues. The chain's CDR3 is CASSLVPQGDSGNTIYF. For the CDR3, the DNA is TGCGCCAGCAGCTTGGTTCCGCAGGGCGACTCTGGAAACACCATATATTTT. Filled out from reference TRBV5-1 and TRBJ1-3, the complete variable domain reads KAGVTQTPRYLIKTRGQQVTLSCSPISGHRSVSWYQQTPGQGLQFLFEYFSETQRNKGNFPGRFSGRQFSNSRSEMNVSTLELGDSALYLCASSLVPQGDSGNTIYFGEGSWLTVV.

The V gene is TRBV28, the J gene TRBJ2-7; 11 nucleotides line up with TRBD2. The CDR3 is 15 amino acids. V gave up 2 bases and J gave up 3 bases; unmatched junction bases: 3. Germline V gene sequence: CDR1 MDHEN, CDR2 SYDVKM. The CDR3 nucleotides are TGTGCCAGCAGTTTACTAGCGGGAGGCGACTACGAGCAGTACTTC. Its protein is CASSLLAGGDYEQYF.

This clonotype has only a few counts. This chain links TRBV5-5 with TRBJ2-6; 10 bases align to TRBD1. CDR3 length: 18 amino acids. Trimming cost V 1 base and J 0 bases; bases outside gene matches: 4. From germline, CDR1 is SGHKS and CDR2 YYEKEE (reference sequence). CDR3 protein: CASSLRDRGSSGANVLTF. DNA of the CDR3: TGTGCCAGCAGCTTGCGGGACAGGGGCTCCTCTGGGGCCAACGTCCTGACTTTC.

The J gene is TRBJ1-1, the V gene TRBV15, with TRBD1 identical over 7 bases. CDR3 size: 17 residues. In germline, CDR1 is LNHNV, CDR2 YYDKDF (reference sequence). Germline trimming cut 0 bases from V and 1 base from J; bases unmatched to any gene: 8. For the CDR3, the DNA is TGTGCCACCAGCAGAGACGCTTGGGGACAGAAGAACACTGAAGCTTTCTTT. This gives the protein CATSRDAWGQKNTEAFF.

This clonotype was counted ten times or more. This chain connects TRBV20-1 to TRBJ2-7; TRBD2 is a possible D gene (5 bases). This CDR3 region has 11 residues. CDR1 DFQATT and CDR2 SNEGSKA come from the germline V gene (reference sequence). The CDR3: CSLGSVYEQYF. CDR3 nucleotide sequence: TGCAGCCTGGGTAGCGTATACGAGCAGTACTTC.

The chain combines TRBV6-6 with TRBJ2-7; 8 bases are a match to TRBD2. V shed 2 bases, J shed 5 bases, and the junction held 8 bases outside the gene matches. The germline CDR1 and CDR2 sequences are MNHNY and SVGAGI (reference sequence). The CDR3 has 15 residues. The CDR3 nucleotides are TGTGCCAGCAGTTACACAACCGGGACTAGAAACGAGCAGTACTTC. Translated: CASSYTTGTRNEQYF.

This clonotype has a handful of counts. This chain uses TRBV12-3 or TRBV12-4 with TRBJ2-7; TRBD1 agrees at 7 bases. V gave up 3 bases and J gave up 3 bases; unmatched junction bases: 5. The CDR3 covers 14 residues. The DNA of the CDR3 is TGTGCCAGCAGTTTCCGGGACAGAGGCTACGAGCAGTACTTC. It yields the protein CASSFRDRGYEQYF.

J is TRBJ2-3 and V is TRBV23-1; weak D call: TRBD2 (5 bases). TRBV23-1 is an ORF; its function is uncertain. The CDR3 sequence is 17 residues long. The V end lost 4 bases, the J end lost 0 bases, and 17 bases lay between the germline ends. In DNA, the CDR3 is TGCGCCAGCAGTCGCTACGGGAAACCAGGCAGCACAGATACGCAGTATTTT. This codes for CASSRYGKPGSTDTQYF.

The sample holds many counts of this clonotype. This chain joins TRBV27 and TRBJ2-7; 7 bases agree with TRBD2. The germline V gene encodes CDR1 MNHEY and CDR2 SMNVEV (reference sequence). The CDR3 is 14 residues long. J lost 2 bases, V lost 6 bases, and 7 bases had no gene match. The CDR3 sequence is CASSPGTTPYEQYF. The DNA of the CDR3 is TGTGCCAGCAGCCCCGGGACTACCCCCTACGAGCAGTACTTC.